A selection of T cell receptor beta chains follows, all from one sample in a study of blood T cell repertoires in COVID-19. The repertoire was sequenced with immunoSEQ multiplex PCR; TCRdb's copy has only in-frame clones and lacks some. The sample holds approximately 160,000 clones; 75% to 85% are singletons and the top ten take about a tenth. The sample taken for sequencing was peripheral blood. Every receptor here comes from a human donor in a cohort sampled during active COVID-19. Both conserved end residues are trimmed from each CDR3. The order of the fields is V gene, CDR3 protein.

>TRBV5-4
ASTRTGGNYGYT
>TRBV13
ASSLASGGLDEQF
>TRBV5-1
ASSLMQTSGRTDTQY
>TRBV7-8
ASSLVAGAGNQPQH
>TRBV7-2
ASSLEMAGGSSETQY
>TRBV9
ASSVRGPDTQY
>TRBV27
ASSLRGGQGSNQPQH
>TRBV10-3
AIRQGTNEKLF
>TRBV9
ASSAGQSNYGYT
>TRBV10-3
ATRQPLNTEAF
>TRBV4-3
ASSQDISQGISPLH
>TRBV3-1/TRBV3-2
ASSPTRTGFIGYT
>TRBV28
ASSLFQGNYGYT
>TRBV19
ASSQSGSRDTQY
>TRBV6-2/TRBV6-3
ASSLLDRGSQPQH
>TRBV5-1
ASTTQRIAYNEQF
>TRBV9
ASSVGQGAGETQY
>TRBV11-3
ASSLGINTGELF
>TRBV5-1
ASSPGLLLAGGPEETQY
>TRBV7-9
ASSPTLEQY
>TRBV27
ASSLSDSVETQY
>TRBV27
ASRSASPGFGGYT
>TRBV3-1/TRBV3-2
ASRESALALYGGQETQY
>TRBV30
AWSVLQVFTSATEAF
>TRBV7-3
ASSQQGFGNTIY
>TRBV14
ASSQDGQGLWSYEQY
>TRBV7-9
ASSTRTGGSETQY
>TRBV7-6
ASSLAVGTTPQGELF
>TRBV7-9
ASSLVAVQETQY
>TRBV2
ASRPVQRGVNEQF
>TRBV18
ASSVLRGNTIY
>TRBV7-8
ASSLGGTGNEQF
>TRBV6-6
ASSYKGAGNTGELF
>TRBV3-1/TRBV3-2
ASSQVRGRPFSGANVLT
>TRBV30
AGLERNSGELF
>TRBV6-2/TRBV6-3
ASSRFSSGLETQY
>TRBV7-2
ASSPDSPQETQY
>TRBV6-2/TRBV6-3
ASSARTGGLTGELF
>TRBV5-5
ASSSEGGYT
>TRBV2
ASKGLAGADEQY
>TRBV28
ASSSLNSPLH
>TRBV5-1
ASRGVGTEAF
>TRBV14
ASSQGGGGMGTGELF
>TRBV27
ASSLENTDTQY
>TRBV6-1
ASSEAPRASYNEQF
>TRBV25-1
ASSVLAWSAGELF